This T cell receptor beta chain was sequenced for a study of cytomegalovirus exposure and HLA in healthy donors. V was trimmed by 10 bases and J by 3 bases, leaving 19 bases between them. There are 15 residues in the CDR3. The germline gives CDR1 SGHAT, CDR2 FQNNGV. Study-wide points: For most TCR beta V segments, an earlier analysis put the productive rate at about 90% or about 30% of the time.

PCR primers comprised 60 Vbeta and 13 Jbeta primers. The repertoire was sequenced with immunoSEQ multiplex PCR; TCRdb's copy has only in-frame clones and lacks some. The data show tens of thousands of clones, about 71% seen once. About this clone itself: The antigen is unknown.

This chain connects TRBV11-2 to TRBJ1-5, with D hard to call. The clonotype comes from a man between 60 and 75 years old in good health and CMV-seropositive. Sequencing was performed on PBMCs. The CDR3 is CAILFGPANNQPQHF. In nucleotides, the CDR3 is TGTGCCATACTTTTTGGGCCAGCTAACAATCAGCCCCAGCATTTT.